The 8 T cell receptor beta chains below were found in one sample sequenced in a study of blood T cell repertoires in COVID-19 (dated by TCRdb to 2020 to 2022). The library was prepared using the immunoSEQ multiplex PCR assay. The clones in this table, taken by TCRdb from immuneACCESS, are in-frame only. Not every clone is retained; where verified, under half of the shortfall comes from an unresolved V gene, and the cause of the rest is unknown. The sample table records 190,000 or so clones; approximately 90% of these occur just once. In total, the top ten clones hold roughly 1.2% of the sample. Input material: PBMCs or T cells enriched from blood (not recorded which). These receptors all come from a man aged 25 to 40 who had recovered from COVID-19.

The chain joins TRBV30 to TRBJ1-6; D might be TRBD1 (6 bases). Germline CDR1 is GTSNPN and CDR2 is SVGIG (reference sequence). The V gene lost 0 bases and the J gene lost 6 bases, with 9 bases spanning the gap. The CDR3 runs 14 residues. The chain's CDR3 is CAWSVRGSNSPLHF. In DNA, the CDR3 is TGTGCCTGGAGTGTCAGGGGAAGTAATTCACCCCTCCACTTT.

The genes are TRBV5-1 and TRBJ1-4; 7 nucleotides agree with TRBD1. V shed 3 bases and J 0 bases; nucleotides not matched to a gene: 2. This CDR3 spans 15 amino acids. Germline V gene data show CDR1 as SGHRS and CDR2 as YFSETQ. CDR3 loop: CASSSQGATNEKLFF. As DNA, the CDR3 is TGCGCCAGCAGCTCCCAGGGGGCAACTAATGAAAAACTGTTTTTT.

This chain uses TRBV6-4 with TRBJ2-2; a weak D match, TRBD2 (6 bases). The ends were cut back, 2 bases at V and 0 bases at J, with 7 bases in the middle. The CDR3 runs 15 residues. Germline V gives CDR1 MRHNA, CDR2 SNTAGT. The CDR3: CASSDGGTNTGELFF. The CDR3 DNA follows: TGTGCCAGCAGTGACGGGGGGACGAACACCGGGGAGCTGTTTTTT.

This chain connects TRBV6-5 to TRBJ1-2; D is possibly TRBD1 (6 bases). Germline-derived CDR1 and CDR2 are MNHEY and SVGAGI. V was pared by 5 bases and J by 7 bases, with 14 bases between. The CDR3 loop spans 13 amino acids. DNA for the CDR3: TGTGCCAGCAGTCCAAGAACAGGGTCTGGCTACACCTTC. This codes for CASSPRTGSGYTF.

The chain is built from TRBV4-1 and TRBJ2-2; TRBD1 agrees at 11 bases. J lost 4 bases, V lost 0 bases, and 4 bases had no gene match. CDR1 is MGHRA and CDR2 is YSYEKL in the germline V gene. This CDR3 comprises 17 residues. CDR3 bases: TGCGCCAGCAGCCAAGACGGACAGGGGGCTCTCACCGGGGAGCTGTTTTTT. Amino acid sequence: CASSQDGQGALTGELFF.

This chain links TRBV27 with TRBJ2-7; 11 bases map to TRBD2. From germline, CDR1 is MNHEY and CDR2 SMNVEV (reference sequence). V shed 2 bases, J shed 3 bases, and the junction held 15 bases outside the gene matches. The CDR3 is 19 residues long. CDR3: CASSLRGGLLAGGLYEQYF. The CDR3 DNA follows: TGTGCCAGCAGTTTACGGGGGGGGCTTCTAGCGGGAGGTCTCTACGAGCAGTACTTC.

The chain combines TRBV27 with TRBJ2-1, with 12 positions matching TRBD2. The CDR3 length is 19 residues. Unmatched junction bases numbered 9, after V lost 3 bases and J lost 0 bases. CDR1 is MNHEY and CDR2 is SMNVEV in the germline V gene (reference sequence). CDR3 residues: CASSFRLAGASSSYNEQFF. The DNA of the CDR3 is TGTGCCAGCAGTTTCCGACTAGCGGGAGCGTCGAGCTCCTACAATGAGCAGTTCTTC.

The genes are TRBV5-1 and TRBJ2-7; 8 bases agree with TRBD1. Germline V gene lookup returns CDR1 SGHRS and CDR2 YFSETQ. CDR3 size: 15 residues. The junction had 8 bases not matched to a gene; V was cut back by 4 bases and J by 2 bases. This chain's CDR3 is CASSTGQASTYEQYF. The CDR3 coding sequence is TGCGCCAGCAGCACGGGACAGGCTTCTACCTACGAGCAGTACTTC.